This T cell receptor beta chain came from a study of CXCR3-negative and CXCR3-positive naive CD8 T cells. On this clonotype itself: Antigen specificity is unknown.

With UMI labels, 5' RACE was used to prepare the TRB cDNA libraries. No DNA is given; TCRdb re-called the 5' RACE reads and lists each CDR3 protein once. Its clone listing holds about 110,000 distinct CDR3 sequences. This CDR3 region has 13 residues. Germline V CDR1 and CDR2: SSHAT, FNYEAQ (reference sequence). Study outcomes and limitations: Naive CXCR3-positive and CXCR3-negative cells shared similar TRBV-TRBJ usage, unlike memory cells. After cryopreservation, expression of CXCR3 was partially reduced, and most assays were run with fresh PBMCs. Naive cells positive for CXCR3 carried more hydrophobic TRB CDR3s than CXCR3-negative ones.

Sequencing was done on a sample of naive CXCR3+ CD8+ T cells from blood. Subset noted: CD45RO-CCR7+CD27+CD95- naive CD8+ T cells expressing CXCR3 (TNR3+). The chain employs TRBV7-7 and TRBJ2-1; TCRdb picks TRBD1, but there is no DNA to check that call. The source is a human donor in good health. Some clones in this sample may be carry-over from other donors' samples. CDR3 sequence reads: CASSLFRWAEQFF.